The sequence of this TCR beta chain was determined in a study of blood T cell repertoires in COVID-19. Across the whole study: Whether acute or convalescent, the COVID-19 samples came from the United States, Italy and Spain. PBMCs, B-cell-depleted T cells, or T cells were the source of the cDNA or gDNA that made up the material.

Methods used by the authors: Estimation of nucleated cell counts relied on the amplification of reference gene primers. The method was immunoSEQ multiplex PCR; TCRdb's version includes in-frame clones alone and lacks a portion of them. The V and J calls and clone size come from that table; D and trimming were worked out from the DNA. The repertoire holds some 150,000 clones, with just under 85% as singletons. V was trimmed by 7 bases and J by 11 bases, leaving 18 bases between them. The CDR3 has 14 amino acids. CDR1 MDHEN and CDR2 SYDVKM come from the germline V gene. The specimen sequenced was peripheral blood. This rearrangement joins TRBV28 to TRBJ1-6, with D perhaps TRBD1 (6 bases). The TCR sequence derives from a woman in her fifties or sixties with acute or convalescent COVID-19. CDR3 nucleotide sequence: TGTGCCAGCAACCCACAGGGTAAGCTTGCACCCCTCCACTTT. Amino acids: CASNPQGKLAPLHF.